This T cell receptor (beta chain) comes out of a study of T-cell memory formation after mild COVID-19. It was 5'RACE with constant-segment primers that produced the TCR alpha and TCR beta cDNA libraries, which carried sample barcodes and UMIs. TCRdb reprocessed the 5' RACE reads via MiXCR and lists one record per CDR3 protein. The sample includes more than 450,000 distinct CDR3 sequences, more than 15% of them seen just once. Study conclusions and caveats: Of the contracting clones, CD4+ ones lay mainly in CM and EM, and CD8+ ones in EMRA.

A word on this clonotype: Antigen unknown.

The CDR3 contains 12 residues. V was cut by 5 bases and J by 6 bases, with 8 bases left in between. Per germline, CDR1 LNHNV and CDR2 YYDKDF (reference sequence). This chain joins TRBV15 and TRBJ2-1, with a possible D match to TRBD2 (5 bases). The clonotype comes from an adult woman who had mild COVID-19 (a few samples of this study predate the infection). Cell type and time point are not known. The sample was PBMCs or a T cell subset sorted from them (not recorded which). The CDR3 sequence is CATSVGVNEQFF. The CDR3 DNA follows: TGTGCCACCAGCGTCGGGGTCAATGAGCAGTTCTTC. Variable domain in full (rest from reference TRBV15 and TRBJ2-1): DAMVIQNPRYQVTQFGKPVTLSCSQTLNHNVMYWYQQKSSQAPKLLFHYYDKDFNNEADTPDNFQSRRPNTSFCFLDIRSPGLGDTAMYLCATSVGVNEQFFGPGTRLTVL.